This T cell receptor (beta chain) is drawn from a study of blood T cell repertoires in COVID-19. Study context: In each case, the material was cDNA or gDNA derived from T cells, B-cell-depleted T cells, or PBMCs.

Per germline, CDR1 LNHDA and CDR2 SQIVND (reference sequence). Trimming stripped 0 bases from V and 0 bases from J, with 12 bases between. This CDR3 spans 17 amino acids. Original data processing: Nucleated cell counts were estimated from reference gene primer amplification. Only in-frame clones appear in the TCRdb table, and some are missing; sequencing was by immunoSEQ multiplex PCR. D and trimming come from the DNA, and the V and J calls and clone size come from that table. The sample carries approximately 240,000 clones, around 87% recorded once. This study enrolled people aged 18 to 89 from about 26 US geographic areas. In assigning cohorts, the study relied on participant-reported clinical history.

This clonotype originated in a woman aged 30 to 39 with acute COVID-19. Sequenced input: PBMCs or T cells enriched from blood (not recorded which). The gene calls are TRBV19 and TRBJ1-5; no clear D gene. The CDR3 loop is CASSIDVADYSNQPQHF. CDR3 DNA: TGTGCCAGTAGTATAGATGTGGCAGATTATAGCAATCAGCCCCAGCATTTT. Combining the CDR3 with reference TRBV19 and TRBJ1-5 gives the whole variable domain DGGITQSPKYLFRKEGQNVTLSCEQNLNHDAMYWYRQDPGQGLRLIYYSQIVNDFQKGDIAEGYSVSREKKESFPLTVTSAQKNPTAFYLCASSIDVADYSNQPQHFGDGTRLSIL.